This TCR beta chain was sequenced in a study of PD-1 blockade in classical Hodgkin lymphoma. Trimming cost V 3 bases and J 10 bases, with 15 bases left between them. There are 13 residues in the CDR3. Germline CDR1 and CDR2: ENHRY and SYGVKD. Autologous stem cell transplantation was followed by relapse in every patient, and brentuximab vedotin exposure varied. Generated by immunoSEQ multiplex PCR, the TCRdb table keeps only in-frame clones and is missing some. The sample lists 10,000 to 15,000 clones; around 83% were seen once. The receptor comes from a human donor with classical Hodgkin lymphoma. The gene calls are TRBV10-3 and TRBJ1-1, with D possibly TRBD1 on 6 matching bases. Sequenced here: peripheral blood mononuclear cells (PBMCs), sampled at baseline. The DNA for the CDR3 is TGTGCCATCAGTGATTCTGGGGGGCGGGGAGCTTTCTTT. It codes for CAISDSGGRGAFF.